Shown below are 12 T cell receptor beta chains from a single sample sequenced in a study of CD8 T cells in ankylosing spondylitis. TCRdb passed the 5' RACE reads through MiXCR, listing each CDR3 protein once. The sample contains some 130,000 distinct CDR3 sequences, 7.3% of which appear only once. Material for sequencing was blood, either unsorted or a sorted T cell fraction (not recorded which). The receptors here all came from a female donor with ankylosing spondylitis or in good health (not recorded which).

This clonotype was seen repeatedly, ten times or more. The rearrangement uses TRBV5-1 and TRBJ2-3; D unclear. The CDR3 spans 15 residues. With 4 bases removed from V and 0 bases from J, the gap between germline ends came to 12 bases. Germline V lookup: CDR1 SGHRS, CDR2 YFSETQ. The CDR3 reads CASSPGHFSTDTQYF. CDR3 DNA sequence: TGCGCCAGCAGCCCTGGTCACTTCAGCACAGATACGCAGTATTTT. Full variable domain (rest looked up from reference TRBV5-1 and TRBJ2-3): KAGVTQTPRYLIKTRGQQVTLSCSPISGHRSVSWYQQTPGQGLQFLFEYFSETQRNKGNFPGRFSGRQFSNSRSEMNVSTLELGDSALYLCASSPGHFSTDTQYFGPGTRLTVL.

This clonotype was picked up many times. V gene TRBV7-8 combines with J gene TRBJ2-3; D gene uncertain. CDR3 size: 15 residues. The V and J ends lost 4 bases and 5 bases respectively, with 16 bases between them. The germline gives CDR1 SGHVS, CDR2 FQNEAQ. The CDR3 DNA follows: TGTGCCAGCAGCTCGCCTCGGGCTATCAGAGATACGCAGTATTTT. Encoded protein: CASSSPRAIRDTQYF.

This clonotype was observed many times. The germline gene is not matched at one end of the junction; a read error may be the cause. The chain joins TRBV12-3 or TRBV12-4 to TRBJ2-5, with TRBD1 as a possible D gene (5 bases). The CDR3 is 16 residues long. CDR3 nucleotide sequence: TGTGCCAGCCGTTTACGGCAGGGTTTGGTAAAAGAGACCCAGTACTTC. Translation: CASRLRQGLVKETQYF.

This clonotype appeared many times. V gene TRBV20-1 combines with J gene TRBJ1-1; tentative D call: TRBD1 (5 bases). CDR3 length: 12 amino acids. Germline values: CDR1 DFQATT, CDR2 SNEGSKA (reference sequence). This CDR3 reads CRGAGMNTEAFF. CDR3 nucleotides: TGCAGGGGAGCAGGGATGAACACTGAAGCTTTCTTT.

This clonotype was recorded many times. V is TRBV5-1 and J is TRBJ2-2, with D unclear. Looked up from germline, CDR1 is SGHRS and CDR2 is YFSETQ. This CDR3 has 19 residues. V was shortened by 0 bases and J by 2 bases, with 20 bases between the two germline ends. DNA for the CDR3: TGCGCCAGCAGCTTGGAGCTGGGCTCCGCCCTTACTAACACCGGGGAGCTGTTTTTT. As protein: CASSLELGSALTNTGELFF.

V is TRBV7-3 and J is TRBJ1-2; tentative D call: TRBD1 (6 bases). Germline loops: CDR1 SGHTA, CDR2 FQGTGA. This CDR3 spans 13 amino acids. Trimming removed 0 bases from V and 12 bases from J, with 14 bases in between. The chain's CDR3 is CASSLTGTRSDTF. CDR3 coding DNA: TGTGCCAGCAGCTTAACCGGGACACGTTCCGACACCTTC.

This clonotype showed up many times. The chain has TRBV12-3 or TRBV12-4 and TRBJ2-7, with D uncertain. V lost 5 bases and J 4 bases, leaving 6 bases between the germline ends. This CDR3 is built from 11 residues. DNA for the CDR3: TGTGCCAGCAGTGCATTATACGAGCAGTACTTC. This encodes CASSALYEQYF.

This clonotype was detected ten times or more. The V gene is TRBV5-6, the J gene TRBJ2-1; D uncertain. The germline CDR1 and CDR2 sequences are SGHDT and YYEEEE. The CDR3 covers 16 residues. Trimming stripped 2 bases from V and 0 bases from J, with 12 bases between. CDR3 sequence reads: CASSFPRQSSYNEQFF. CDR3 bases: TGTGCCAGCAGCTTTCCACGGCAGAGCTCCTACAATGAGCAGTTCTTC.

This clonotype was seen many times. The chain joins TRBV20-1 to TRBJ1-1; D might be TRBD1 (5 bases). The germline CDR1 and CDR2 sequences are DFQATT and SNEGSKA (reference sequence). The CDR3 runs to 11 residues. For the CDR3, the DNA is TGCACCCCTACCCGGGGGACTGAAGCTTTCTTT. Protein sequence: CTPTRGTEAFF.

Details on this clonotype: Possible read error: a much larger clone is one base away. The chain employs TRBV12-3 or TRBV12-4 and TRBJ1-6; 8 bases map to TRBD1. This CDR3 spans 13 amino acids. As DNA, the CDR3 is TGTGCCAGCAGGACCGGGACAGGCGGCCCCCTCCAGTTT. Translation: CASRTGTGGPLQF.

The sample holds many counts of this clonotype. V is TRBV12-3 or TRBV12-4 and J is TRBJ1-3; 8 bases align to TRBD1. V lost 6 bases, J lost 0 bases, and 4 bases stayed unmatched. This CDR3 has 15 residues. CDR3 bases: TGTGCCAGCAGCCGGGACAGGAGCTCTGGAAACACCATATATTTT. This encodes CASSRDRSSGNTIYF.

This clonotype was seen a few times. The gene calls are TRBV11-2 and TRBJ2-1, with TRBD2 identical over 13 bases. The CDR3 is 16 amino acids. Germline CDR1 reads SGHAT; CDR2 reads FQNNGV. Trimming cost V 1 base and J 8 bases; bases outside gene matches: 5. CDR3 nucleotide sequence: TGTGCCAGCAGCTTAGTCCGGACTAGCGGGGGCCATGAGCAGTTCTTC. Amino acids: CASSLVRTSGGHEQFF.